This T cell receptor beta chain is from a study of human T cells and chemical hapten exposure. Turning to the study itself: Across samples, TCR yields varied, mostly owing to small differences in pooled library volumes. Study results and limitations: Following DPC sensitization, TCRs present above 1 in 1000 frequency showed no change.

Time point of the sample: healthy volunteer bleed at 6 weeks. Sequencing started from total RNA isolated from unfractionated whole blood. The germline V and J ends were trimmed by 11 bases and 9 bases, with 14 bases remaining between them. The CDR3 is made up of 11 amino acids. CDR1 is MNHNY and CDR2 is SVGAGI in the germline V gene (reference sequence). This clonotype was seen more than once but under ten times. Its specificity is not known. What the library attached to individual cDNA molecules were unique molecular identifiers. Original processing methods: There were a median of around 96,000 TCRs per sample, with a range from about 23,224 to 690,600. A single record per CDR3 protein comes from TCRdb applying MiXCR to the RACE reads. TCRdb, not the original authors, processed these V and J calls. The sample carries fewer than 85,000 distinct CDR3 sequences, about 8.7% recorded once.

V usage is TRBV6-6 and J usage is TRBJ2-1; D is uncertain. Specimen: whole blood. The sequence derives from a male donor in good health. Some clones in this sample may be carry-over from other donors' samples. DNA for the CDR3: TGTGCCCTGAGTGGTCAAGGTGAGCAGTTCTTC. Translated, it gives CALSGQGEQFF.